One and the same sample provided the 20 T cell receptor beta chains below, sequenced in a study of blood T cells in healthy people across ages (dated by TCRdb to between 2014 and 2016). Libraries came from 5' RACE. A second PCR of roughly 7 to 11 cycles was performed with a sample-barcoded 5' primer and a J-beta primer mix. TCRdb trimmed public reads at Q25 via fastp, called clones via MiXCR and kept in-frame beta chains. CDR3 protein duplicates are merged, each entry listing the most common genes and DNA. Present in this sample are over 1,500,000 distinct CDR3 sequences, 35% to 50% of which were seen just once. The ten biggest clones cover roughly 23% of the sample. Sequences were obtained from blood. Receptors originate from a human donor in good health.

The J gene is TRBJ2-7, the V gene TRBV7-9, with D uncertain. Germline assignment: CDR1 SEHNR and CDR2 FQNEAQ (reference sequence). The V and J ends lost 5 bases and 3 bases respectively, with 14 bases between them. This CDR3 comprises 14 residues. CDR3 protein: CASSPLGDNYEQYF. CDR3 nucleotides: TGTGCCAGCAGCCCCCTGGGTGACAACTACGAGCAGTACTTC.

This clonotype was seen more than once but under ten times. This chain joins TRBV12-3 or TRBV12-4 and TRBJ2-5; 8 bases match TRBD2. The V and J ends lost 4 bases and 5 bases, in that order; junction bases with no gene match: 3. The CDR3 loop spans 13 amino acids. The CDR3 sequence: CASSSLAVETQYF. CDR3 nucleotide sequence: TGTGCCAGCAGTTCACTAGCGGTGGAGACCCAGTACTTC.

This clonotype was recorded a few times. This chain uses TRBV7-9 with TRBJ1-2, with a weak D call TRBD1 (5 bases). The ends were cut back, 1 base at V and 4 bases at J, with 10 bases in the middle. This CDR3 region has 14 residues. Germline assignment: CDR1 SEHNR and CDR2 FQNEAQ (reference sequence). The CDR3 sequence: CASSLGEGPYGYTF. CDR3 DNA: TGTGCCAGCAGCTTAGGGGAGGGGCCCTATGGCTACACCTTC.

The V and J genes are TRBV6-6 and TRBJ1-2, with a tentative D call TRBD1 (6 bases). The CDR3 consists of 16 residues. Trimming stripped 1 base from V and 4 bases from J, with 16 bases between. Germline lookup yields CDR1 MNHNY and CDR2 SVGAGI (reference sequence). CDR3 bases: TGTGCCAGCAGTTACTGTGGGGGCGAGAGATCCTATGGCTACACCTTC. Residues: CASSYCGGERSYGYTF.

This clonotype was seen a handful of times. This chain connects TRBV6-2 or TRBV6-3 to TRBJ2-1, with 9 bases lining up with TRBD2. The CDR3 loop spans 16 amino acids. Germline assignment: CDR1 MNHEY and CDR2 SVGEGT. The trim removed 4 bases at V and 1 base at J, leaving 5 bases unmatched. CDR3 nucleotides: TGTGCCAGCAGTTGGAAAAGCGGGGGGTCCTACAATGAGCAGTTCTTC. Translated: CASSWKSGGSYNEQFF.

The CDR3 region is CASRLVSAGGLNEQFF. DNA of the CDR3: TGTGCCAGCAGACTCGTCTCAGCGGGGGGGCTTAATGAGCAGTTCTTC. The chain links TRBV5-6 to TRBJ2-1, with TRBD2 matching 10 bases. Trimming removed 5 bases from V and 7 bases from J; junction bases left unmatched: 12. The CDR3 sequence is 16 residues long. CDR1 SGHDT and CDR2 YYEEEE come from the germline V gene.

This chain links TRBV4-3 with TRBJ2-7; tentative D call: TRBD1 (5 bases). This CDR3 has 14 amino acids. Germline CDR1 and CDR2: LGHNA and YSLEER. V was clipped by 1 base and J by 7 bases, with 14 bases between them. CDR3 in DNA: TGCGCCAGCAGCCAAGCGTTTCCCGCAGGGGAGCAGTACTTC. This encodes CASSQAFPAGEQYF.

The chain recombines TRBV6-6 with TRBJ1-2, with 8 bases matching TRBD1. The V gene's germline CDR1 is MNHNY and CDR2 SVGAGI (reference sequence). V shed 2 bases and J 6 bases; nucleotides not matched to a gene: 8. The CDR3 runs 15 residues. CDR3 nucleotide sequence: TGTGCCAGCAGTTACACGTGGACACAGGGGGATGGCTACACCTTC. It yields the protein CASSYTWTQGDGYTF.

Concerning this clonotype itself: A junction boundary mismatches the germline segment, possibly from a read error. This rearrangement joins TRBV24-1 to TRBJ2-3; maybe TRBD1 (6 bases). Germline V gene sequence: CDR1 KGHDR, CDR2 SFDVKD. The CDR3 length is 15 residues. The CDR3 loop reads CATSPLNTGPDTRYF. The CDR3 DNA is TGTGCCACCAGTCCCCTCAACACAGGGCCAGATACGCGGTATTTT.

Turning to this clonotype: Germline and junction disagree at one end, which may indicate a read error. V is TRBV6-5 and J is TRBJ1-2; no clear D gene. The CDR3 loop spans 15 amino acids. Germline assignment: CDR1 MNHEY and CDR2 SVGAGI. This CDR3 is CASSQDADGGYGYTF. As DNA, the CDR3 is TGTGCTAGCAGTCAGGACGCAGACGGCGGCTATGGCTACACCTTC.

Concerning this clonotype: The junction and the germline gene differ at one end; a read error may be behind it. This chain joins TRBV5-1 and TRBJ2-6; weak D call: TRBD1 (5 bases). Germline CDR1 is SGHRS and CDR2 is YFSETQ. This CDR3 has 16 residues. This chain's CDR3 is CASSVSQLSGADVLTF. In nucleotides, the CDR3 is TGCGCCAGCAGCGTCAGTCAATTATCTGGGGCCGACGTCCTGACTTTC.

The chain employs TRBV10-3 and TRBJ1-2; unclear D gene. Between the trimmed V and J ends, which lost 7 bases and 0 bases, there was a span of 9 bases. This CDR3 has 13 amino acids. Germline lookup yields CDR1 ENHRY and CDR2 SYGVKD. CDR3 sequence reads: CAITAGPNYGYTF. In nucleotides, the CDR3 is TGTGCCATCACGGCAGGCCCTAACTATGGCTACACCTTC.

The chain employs TRBV5-8 and TRBJ2-7; D ambiguous. Germline CDR1 and CDR2: SGHTS and YDEGEE. The CDR3 is 15 amino acids. V lost 2 bases, J lost 2 bases, and 14 bases lay in between. The CDR3 coding sequence is TGTGCCAGCAGCTTACTACGTCATGCAACCTACGAGCAGTACTTC. Its translation is CASSLLRHATYEQYF.

V gene TRBV6-2 or TRBV6-3 combines with J gene TRBJ2-4; 12 bases fit TRBD1. The closer fit of TRBJ2-7 to the DNA end suggests the J call may be wrong. The CDR3 sequence is 16 residues long. Germline-derived CDR1 and CDR2 are MNHEY and SVGEGT. CDR3 sequence: CASSYEPGQGAYEQYF. CDR3 coding DNA: TGTGCCAGCAGTTACGAACCGGGACAGGGGGCGTACGAGCAGTACTTC.

The chain uses TRBV7-9 and TRBJ1-1; no clear D gene. CDR1 is SEHNR, CDR2 FQNEAQ, per germline (reference sequence). V was shortened by 1 base and J by 1 base, with 10 bases between the two germline ends. The CDR3 is 15 residues long. CDR3 amino acids: CASSLGAEGNTEAFF. As DNA, the CDR3 is TGTGCCAGCAGCTTAGGTGCAGAGGGGAACACTGAAGCTTTCTTT.

This chain links TRBV7-8 with TRBJ1-6, with TRBD1 as a possible D gene (6 bases). The length of the CDR3 is 18 residues. Germline CDR1 is SGHVS and CDR2 is FQNEAQ. V dropped 1 base and J dropped 7 bases, with 20 bases sitting between them. CDR3 loop: CASSLVFWGQSSNSPLHF. The CDR3 DNA reads as TGTGCCAGCAGCTTAGTGTTCTGGGGGCAGAGTTCGAATTCACCCCTCCACTTT.

The rearrangement uses TRBV5-1 and TRBJ2-5, with D possibly matching TRBD1 (6 bases). The V and J ends lost 1 base and 1 base respectively, with 11 bases between them. Germline values: CDR1 SGHRS, CDR2 YFSETQ. This CDR3 contains 15 residues. The CDR3 region is CASSLLGQIQETQYF. The CDR3 bases are TGCGCCAGCAGCTTGCTAGGACAGATCCAAGAGACCCAGTACTTC.

This clonotype has just a few counts. The chain is built from TRBV4-1 and TRBJ1-5, with D unresolved. V was pared by 0 bases and J by 9 bases, with 18 bases between. This CDR3 has 16 residues. In germline, CDR1 is MGHRA, CDR2 YSYEKL. The CDR3 DNA follows: TGCGCCAGCAGCCAAGAAGGTGCAGATAATAGTTCGCCCCAGCATTTT. It is translated as CASSQEGADNSSPQHF.

Comments on this clonotype: Being one base from a much bigger clone, this may be a read error. The chain employs TRBV24-1 and TRBJ2-7; tentatively, D is TRBD2 (5 bases). CDR1 and CDR2 (germline): KGHDR, SFDVKD. The CDR3 totals 13 residues. DNA of the CDR3: TGTGCCACCAGTGCGGGGAGCTCCTACGTGCAGTACTTC. Translated, it gives CATSAGSSYVQYF.

The sample holds a few counts of this clonotype. This chain connects TRBV12-3 or TRBV12-4 to TRBJ1-4; TRBD1 might be the D (5 bases). The length of the CDR3 is 17 residues. V lost 8 bases, J lost 0 bases, and 19 bases lay in between. This CDR3 is CASADAGGGATNEKLFF. The CDR3 nucleotides are TGTGCCAGCGCTGATGCCGGGGGAGGGGCAACTAATGAAAAACTGTTTTTT.